This T cell receptor beta chain originates from a study of shared clonotypes between healthy human individuals. As for this clone: The antigen is undetermined.

Study-wide findings and caveats: Memory subsets generally showed smaller estimated richness than naive subsets did.

In the source study's methods: Junction-only immunoSEQ data arrived without quality scores, meaning filtering differed. Profiled with immunoSEQ multiplex PCR; TCRdb holds only in-frame clones, not every one. V, J and clone size derive from that table, while D and trimming were established from the DNA sequence. The sample carries over 2 million clones, around 93% recorded once. Germline V gene sequence: CDR1 SGDLS, CDR2 YYNGEE. CDR3 size: 15 residues. Trimming took 0 bases from V and 6 from J, leaving 15 bases between them. The source is a man aged 18 to 30 in good health. Some clones in this sample may be carry-over from other donors' samples. V is TRBV9 and J is TRBJ2-5, with D perhaps matching TRBD2 (5 bases). Input material: naive CD4+ T cells from PBMCs. Regarding subset: CD45RA+ positively selected. The CDR3 DNA reads as TGTGCCAGCAGCGTAGCTACTGAGGGCGGCCAGACCCAGTACTTC. Its protein product is CASSVATEGGQTQYF.